The 28 T cell receptor beta chains below come from one sample, sequenced in a study of CD8 T cells in Susac syndrome. Reverse transcription of roughly 0.45 to 1 ug RNA was carried out with random hexamers. TCRdb re-called the immunoSEQ multiplex PCR reads through MiXCR, storing one row per CDR3 protein. Among some 300,000 distinct CDR3 sequences listed, approximately 84% were seen once. Sample: CD8+ T cells from PBMCs. The receptors here all came from a human donor with multiple sclerosis.

The chain's CDR3 is CASSILLGREQFF. CDR3 sequence (DNA): TGTGCCAGCAGCATACTACTGGGGAGGGAGCAGTTCTTC. The chain employs TRBV7-3 and TRBJ2-1; D possibly corresponds to TRBD2 (6 bases). Germline loops: CDR1 SGHTA, CDR2 FQGTGA. The CDR3 has 13 residues. Deletions cut 5 bases from V and 10 bases from J, with 15 bases between.

This clonotype appeared a single time. V and J are TRBV11-2 and TRBJ2-1; D not certain. Germline V gene lookup returns CDR1 SGHAT and CDR2 FQNNGV. CDR3 length: 12 residues. Trimming stripped 5 bases from V and 8 bases from J, with 10 bases between. The CDR3 loop reads CASSHDRYEQFF. Written as DNA, the CDR3 is TGTGCCAGCAGCCACGATAGGTATGAGCAGTTCTTC.

The chain recombines TRBV6-4 with TRBJ2-7, with D perhaps given as TRBD1 or TRBD2 (5 bases each). V lost 2 bases, J lost 3 bases, and 8 bases lay in between. Germline V gene lookup returns CDR1 MRHNA and CDR2 SNTAGT. CDR3 size: 13 residues. CDR3 region: CASSDGAGYEQYF. The DNA of the CDR3 is TGTGCCAGCAGTGACGGGGCGGGCTACGAGCAGTACTTC.

The chain couples TRBV30 to TRBJ2-2; 8 bases align to TRBD2. From germline, CDR1 is GTSNPN and CDR2 SVGIG (reference sequence). The CDR3 has 16 amino acids. J was trimmed by 5 bases and V by 3 bases; bases with no gene match: 11. The CDR3, as DNA: TGTGCCTGGAGCGCGGAGAGCGGGAGCAAGACCGGGGAGCTGTTTTTT. Translated, it gives CAWSAESGSKTGELFF.

The V gene is TRBV15, the J gene TRBJ1-2, with D maybe TRBD1 (5 bases). Trimming removed 5 bases from V and 3 bases from J, with 25 bases in between. The germline V gene has CDR1 LNHNV and CDR2 YYDKDF (reference sequence). The CDR3 totals 18 residues. Here the CDR3 reads CATSSSPIGTVEDYGYTF. The CDR3 DNA reads as TGTGCCACCAGCTCCTCGCCCATCGGGACTGTTGAAGACTATGGCTACACCTTC.

The chain is built from TRBV2 and TRBJ2-7; 9 bases fit TRBD2. Unmatched junction bases numbered 16, after V lost 7 bases and J lost 3 bases. Germline values: CDR1 SNHLY, CDR2 FYNNEI. The CDR3 has 17 residues. The CDR3 bases are TGTGCCAGCAATGTGGCGGGAGGGCCCTCGAGTGTCTACGAGCAGTACTTC. It specifies CASNVAGGPSSVYEQYF.

The gene calls are TRBV5-1 and TRBJ2-1; 14 nucleotides line up with TRBD2. The CDR3 has 17 amino acids. Trimming took 7 bases from V and 9 from J; bases not matched to a gene: 15. The germline CDR1 and CDR2 sequences are SGHRS and YFSETQ. The CDR3 sequence: CASGAGTSGSGRIEQFF. CDR3 sequence (DNA): TGCGCCAGCGGCGCCGGGACTAGCGGGAGCGGGCGGATTGAGCAGTTCTTC.

The chain combines TRBV7-9 with TRBJ2-5, with D perhaps matching TRBD1 or TRBD2 (5 bases each). Trimming shortened V by 1 base and J by 5 bases, and 8 bases separated the two germline ends. Germline values: CDR1 SEHNR, CDR2 FQNEAQ (reference sequence). The CDR3 has 13 amino acids. CDR3 in amino acids: CASSLEGSETQYF. CDR3 bases: TGTGCCAGCAGCTTAGAGGGGAGTGAGACCCAGTACTTC.

This chain connects TRBV29-1 to TRBJ1-6; D remains unclear. CDR1 SQVTM and CDR2 ANQGSEA come from the germline V gene. This CDR3 has 17 amino acids. V lost 0 bases, J lost 1 base, and 13 bases lay in between. The CDR3: CSVEDLGEVSYNSPLHF. CDR3 DNA: TGCAGCGTTGAAGATTTGGGTGAAGTTTCCTATAATTCACCCCTCCACTTT.

This sequence joins TRBV7-8 and TRBJ2-7; D is possibly TRBD1 (6 bases). The CDR3 covers 15 residues. Germline CDR1 SGHVS, CDR2 FQNEAQ. V was shortened by 2 bases and J by 2 bases, with 13 bases between the two germline ends. The CDR3 DNA is TGTGCCAGCAGCTTATGGCAGGGGACCGCCTACGAGCAGTACTTC. Translation gives CASSLWQGTAYEQYF. The complete variable domain, with remaining parts taken from reference TRBV7-8 and TRBJ2-7, reads GAGVSQSPRYKVAKRGQDVALRCDPISGHVSLFWYQQALGQGPEFLTYFQNEAQLDKSGLPSDRFFAERPEGSVSTLKIQRTQQEDSAVYLCASSLWQGTAYEQYFGPGTRLTVT.

This chain joins TRBV27 and TRBJ2-2; D gene uncertain. The CDR3 sequence is 13 residues long. Trimming took 1 base from V and 6 from J, leaving 6 bases between them. Germline CDR1 is MNHEY and CDR2 is SMNVEV (reference sequence). The CDR3 nucleotides are TGTGCCAGCAGTTTATTGCTAGCCGGGGAGCTGTTTTTT. This encodes CASSLLLAGELFF.

There are a few counts of this clonotype. The rearrangement links TRBV28 to TRBJ2-7; 11 bases map to TRBD2. The CDR3 runs to 17 residues. V shed 3 bases, J shed 1 base, and the junction held 8 bases outside the gene matches. Germline CDR1 is MDHEN and CDR2 is SYDVKM. CDR3 amino acids: CASSFSGTSGRSYEQYF. CDR3 nucleotide sequence: TGTGCCAGCAGTTTCAGCGGGACTAGCGGCCGATCCTACGAGCAGTACTTC.

The V and J genes are TRBV6-1 and TRBJ2-3; D perhaps matches TRBD2 (6 bases). Looked up from germline, CDR1 is MNHNS and CDR2 is SASEGT. V gave up 8 bases and J gave up 5 bases, with 17 bases separating them. This CDR3 contains 14 residues. The CDR3, as DNA: TGTGCCAGCTGGACGGGACTTACGAGAGATACGCAGTATTTT. Protein: CASWTGLTRDTQYF.

This clonotype appeared a single time. V and J are TRBV4-1 and TRBJ1-2; 10 nucleotides align to TRBD1. The trim removed 3 bases at V and 4 bases at J, leaving 2 bases unmatched. The CDR3 totals 14 residues. Looked up from germline, CDR1 is MGHRA and CDR2 is YSYEKL. The CDR3: CASSQRQGAYGYTF. The DNA of the CDR3 is TGCGCCAGCAGCCAGAGACAGGGGGCCTATGGCTACACCTTC.

The V call is TRBV3-1, the J call TRBJ1-2; the D is unclear. CDR3 length: 12 residues. V was pared by 3 bases and J by 8 bases, with 10 bases between. Per the germline V gene, CDR1 is LGHDT and CDR2 is YNNKEL (reference sequence). The CDR3 nucleotides read TGTGCCAGCAGCCAGGAAACGTGGGGCTACACCTTC. Translating gives CASSQETWGYTF.

The chain employs TRBV3-1 and TRBJ1-4; D gene ambiguous. There are 17 residues in the CDR3. Trimming removed 3 bases from V and 1 base from J, with 15 bases in between. From germline, CDR1 is LGHDT and CDR2 YNNKEL (reference sequence). The CDR3 bases are TGTGCCAGCAGCCACTCGCCGTCGGACCTAACTAATGAAAAACTGTTTTTT. It translates to CASSHSPSDLTNEKLFF.

The sample holds a few counts of this clonotype. V and J are TRBV18 and TRBJ2-1; 9 bases agree with TRBD1. The length of the CDR3 is 17 residues. Germline-derived CDR1 and CDR2 are KGHSH and LQKENI. V dropped 2 bases and J dropped 7; count of bases not matched to a gene: 12. The CDR3 DNA is TGTGCCAGCTCACCATTTCACAGGGGGCTAGCATCTAATGAGCAGTTCTTC. It encodes CASSPFHRGLASNEQFF.

CDR3 DNA sequence: TGTGCCAGCAGCTCCCAGAACTACAGGGCTTACTACCAGTCGAAAGAGACCCAGTACTTC. Protein sequence: CASSSQNYRAYYQSKETQYF. V is TRBV7-8 and J is TRBJ2-5; D might be TRBD1 (6 bases). Germline CDR1 reads SGHVS; CDR2 reads FQNEAQ. CDR3 size: 20 residues. Trimming removed 4 bases at V and 3 bases at J, with 30 bases between.

The CDR3 spells CASSPLGEGVYNEQFF. CDR3 DNA sequence: TGTGCCAGCAGCCCCCTGGGGGAGGGGGTATACAATGAGCAGTTCTTC. This chain connects TRBV3-1 to TRBJ2-1, with D tentatively TRBD2 (7 bases). The germline V gene encodes CDR1 LGHDT and CDR2 YNNKEL (reference sequence). The CDR3 is 16 residues long. Trimming stripped 4 bases from V and 4 bases from J, with 17 bases between.

The V call is TRBV6-1, the J call TRBJ1-2; D is uncertain. This CDR3 is built from 14 residues. Germline-derived CDR1 and CDR2 are MNHNS and SASEGT. As DNA, the CDR3 is TGTGCTATACTGAAGGAAGTATGGATTGATGGCTACACCTTC. Its translation is CAILKEVWIDGYTF.

The chain has TRBV28 and TRBJ2-5; possibly TRBD1 for D (6 bases). Germline-derived CDR1 and CDR2 are MDHEN and SYDVKM. The CDR3 loop spans 14 amino acids. Deletions cut 5 bases from V and 3 bases from J, with 13 bases between. The CDR3 protein is CASSPENREETQYF. CDR3 in DNA: TGTGCCAGCAGTCCCGAGAACAGGGAAGAGACCCAGTACTTC.

The V call is TRBV5-4, the J call TRBJ2-3; TRBD2 aligns across 9 bases. Germline V gene data show CDR1 as SGHNT and CDR2 as YYREEE (reference sequence). V shed 7 bases and J 3 bases; nucleotides not matched to a gene: 15. The CDR3 consists of 17 residues. The CDR3 loop is CASAGGTSLKGTDTQYF. CDR3 bases: TGTGCCAGCGCGGGGGGGACTAGCTTAAAGGGGACAGATACGCAGTATTTT.

Here the CDR3 DNA reads TGTGCCAGCACCCTCGGGGGATCGAGAGCGCGTACAGATACGCAGTATTTT. Its protein product is CASTLGGSRARTDTQYF. The chain uses TRBV11-2 and TRBJ2-3, with a tentative D call TRBD2 (6 bases). The CDR3 runs 17 residues. Trimming took 7 bases from V and 3 from J, leaving 23 bases between them. CDR1 and CDR2 from the germline V gene are SGHAT and FQNNGV.

The chain combines TRBV27 with TRBJ2-3, with D perhaps matching TRBD1 or TRBD2 (5 bases each). The CDR3 is made up of 16 amino acids. The V end was cut by 7 bases, the J end by 0 bases, with 17 bases between. Germline V lookup: CDR1 MNHEY, CDR2 SMNVEV (reference sequence). The CDR3 region has the DNA TGTGCCAGCACCCCGAGGGGCTTGGGAAGCACAGATACGCAGTATTTT. Its translation is CASTPRGLGSTDTQYF.

This clonotype occurred once. The gene calls are TRBV5-1 and TRBJ2-2; 12 nucleotides line up with TRBD2. V gave up 4 bases and J gave up 6 bases; unmatched junction bases: 7. CDR3 length equals 16 residues. Per germline, CDR1 SGHRS and CDR2 YFSETQ. The CDR3 DNA reads as TGCGCCAGCAGCCGCAGACTAGCGGGAGTAGCCGGGGAGCTGTTTTTT. This sequence encodes CASSRRLAGVAGELFF.

The CDR3 loop reads CASSQGDPRGLFF. In DNA form, the CDR3 reads TGTGCCAGCAGCCAAGGGGACCCTCGTGGACTGTTTTTT. This chain joins TRBV3-1 and TRBJ1-4, with a weak D call TRBD1 (5 bases). Deletions cut 1 base from V and 13 bases from J, with 13 bases between. Germline V gives CDR1 LGHDT, CDR2 YNNKEL (reference sequence). The CDR3 has 13 residues.

CDR3 loop: CASLRVAGANVLTF. The CDR3 DNA reads as TGTGCCAGCTTGAGGGTGGCTGGGGCCAACGTCCTGACTTTC. The chain employs TRBV13 and TRBJ2-6; D may be TRBD2 (5 bases). The CDR3 consists of 14 residues. Per germline, CDR1 PRHDT and CDR2 FYEKMQ (reference sequence). Trimming took off 8 bases at V and 2 bases at J, with 10 bases between the two ends.

The chain is built from TRBV28 and TRBJ2-7, with D possibly matching TRBD2 (8 bases). Germline lookup yields CDR1 MDHEN and CDR2 SYDVKM. This CDR3 is 14 amino acids long. V lost 7 bases and J 3 bases, leaving 16 bases between the germline ends. The CDR3, as DNA: TGTGCCAGCAAAGGGACAGCGGGAGACTACGAGCAGTACTTC. It is translated as CASKGTAGDYEQYF.